This T cell receptor beta chain was documented in a study of neurological immune-mediated disorders. Described time point: longitudinal time-point 2. This clonotype was seen repeatedly, ten times or more. Its antigen is currently unknown. TCRdb re-derived calls from the 5' RACE reads in MiXCR, one entry per CDR3 protein. Of 80,000 to 100,000 distinct CDR3 sequences in the sample, 5% to 6% were seen once. Findings of the study overall: Across subjects, expanded clones had no CDR3 amino acid sequences in common, pointing to private repertoires in all groups.

V was shortened by 9 bases and J by 5 bases, with 13 bases between the two germline ends. Germline values: CDR1 LGHDT, CDR2 YNNKEL (reference sequence). The CDR3 runs to 12 residues. This rearrangement joins TRBV3-1 to TRBJ2-5, with D perhaps given as TRBD1 or TRBD2 (6 bases each). Sequencing input: PBMCs. This clonotype originated in a woman aged 55-69 years with multiple sclerosis. CDR3 region: CASSQGGETQYF. Here the CDR3 DNA reads TGTGCCAGTAGTCAAGGGGGGGAGACCCAGTACTTC.